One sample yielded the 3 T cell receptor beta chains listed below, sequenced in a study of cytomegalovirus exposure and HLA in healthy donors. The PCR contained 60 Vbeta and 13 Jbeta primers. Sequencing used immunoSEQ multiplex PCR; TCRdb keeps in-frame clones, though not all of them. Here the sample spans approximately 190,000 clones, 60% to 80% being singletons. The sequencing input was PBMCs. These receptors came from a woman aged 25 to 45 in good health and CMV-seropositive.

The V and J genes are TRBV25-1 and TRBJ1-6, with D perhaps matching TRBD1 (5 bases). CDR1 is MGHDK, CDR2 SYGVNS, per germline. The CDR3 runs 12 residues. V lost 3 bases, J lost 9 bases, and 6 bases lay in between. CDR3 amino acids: CASSEGLSPLHF. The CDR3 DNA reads TGTGCCAGCAGTGAGGGGCTTTCACCCCTCCACTTT. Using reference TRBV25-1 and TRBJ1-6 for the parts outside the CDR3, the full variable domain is EADIYQTPRYLVIGTGKKITLECSQTMGHDKMYWYQQDPGMELHLIHYSYGVNSTEKGDLSSESTVSRIRTEHFPLTLESARPSHTSQYLCASSEGLSPLHFGNGTRLTVT.

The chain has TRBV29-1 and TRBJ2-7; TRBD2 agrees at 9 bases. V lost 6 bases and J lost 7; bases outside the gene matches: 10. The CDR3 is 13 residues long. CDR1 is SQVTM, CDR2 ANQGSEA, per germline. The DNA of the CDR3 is TGCAGCGTCCCGGGACTAGCCTCTGATGAGCAGTACTTC. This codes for CSVPGLASDEQYF.

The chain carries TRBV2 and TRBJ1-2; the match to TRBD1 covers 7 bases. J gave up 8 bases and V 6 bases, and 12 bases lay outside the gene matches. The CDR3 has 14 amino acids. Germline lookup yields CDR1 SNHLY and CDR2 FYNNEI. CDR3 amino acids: CASSQSGTAPGYTF. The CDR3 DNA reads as TGTGCCAGCAGCCAATCTGGGACAGCTCCCGGCTACACCTTC.